A single TCR beta chain is shown here with its context. Its antigen remains unidentified. V lost 6 bases, J lost 5 bases, and 7 bases stayed unmatched. CDR3 size: 14 residues. The germline CDR1 and CDR2 sequences are MNHNS and SASEGT. The data are from a study of cytotoxic CD8 clonotypes in ibrutinib-treated CLL. Study results and caveats: Public clonotypes (which were uncommon) either contracted or remained stable on treatment.

Sequencing used immunoSEQ multiplex PCR; TCRdb keeps in-frame clones, though not all of them. The table lists under 200,000 clones, 81% of them singletons. Here the sequenced sample was PBMCs, taken after 12 months of ibrutinib treatment. V usage is TRBV6-1 and J usage is TRBJ1-2; 9 bases align to TRBD1. The receptor comes from a human donor with chronic lymphocytic leukemia. This chain's CDR3 is CASRLGTGSYGYTF. As DNA, the CDR3 is TGTGCCAGCAGGCTCGGGACAGGGAGTTATGGCTACACCTTC.